These T cell receptor beta chains were read from a single sample in a study of beta chain features in type 1 diabetes. Only in-frame clones appear in the TCRdb table, and some are missing; sequencing was by immunoSEQ multiplex PCR. The sample lists tens of thousands of clones, just under 65% occurring once. The sample was stem cell memory CD4+ T cells from blood. The receptors derive from a woman in her 30s with type 1 diabetes. Each CDR3 is given with its conserved first and last residue. A D gene is named only where the DNA matches it firmly. Clone sizes are given selectively: once, few, many, or a class where the clone is expanded.

clone_size d_call j_call v_call cdr3_nt cdr3_aa
. TRBD2 TRBJ2-3 TRBV6-5 TGTGCCAGCAGTTACTCGACGGGAGGGCCTTCGCAGTATTTT CASSYSTGGPSQYF
. . TRBJ1-5 TRBV2 TGTGCCAGCAGCTTGACAGATCAGCCCCAGCATTTT CASSLTDQPQHF
. TRBD2 TRBJ2-2 TRBV15 TGTGCCACCAGCACAGGGACTAGCGGGTGGACCGGGGAGCTGTTTTTT CATSTGTSGWTGELFF
few . TRBJ1-1 TRBV19 TGTGCCAGTAAAGACAGGCTGAACACTGAAGCTTTCTTT CASKDRLNTEAFF
. . TRBJ2-2 TRBV7-2 TGTGCCAGCAGCTTCGGTCCAGCAGGCGGGGAGCTGTTTTTT CASSFGPAGGELFF
. . TRBJ2-7 TRBV21-1 TGTGCCAGCAGCAAAGCTTTTCGGGACTTCTTATACGAGCAGTACTTC CASSKAFRDFLYEQYF
. TRBD2 TRBJ2-1 TRBV5-1 TGCGCCAGCAGATCGAGCGGGGGGGTTATGAATGAGCAGTTCTTC CASRSSGGVMNEQFF
. . TRBJ2-2 TRBV6-5 TGTGCCAGCAGTTACTTAGGACGGGGCACCGGGGAGCTGTTTTTT CASSYLGRGTGELFF
few . TRBJ2-3 TRBV10-3 TGTGCCATCAGTGACCCGACAGGCGCAGATACGCAGTATTTT CAISDPTGADTQYF
few . TRBJ2-7 TRBV29-1 TGCAGCGTTGGTAAGAGCTCCTACGAGCAGTACTTC CSVGKSSYEQYF
. . TRBJ1-5 TRBV27 TGTGCCAGCAGTTTATTTGTGCGGTGGAGCAGCAATCAGCCCCAGCATTTT CASSLFVRWSSNQPQHF
. TRBD1 TRBJ1-1 TRBV6-6 TGTGCCAGCAGACCCGGGACAGGGGTTTCTGAAGCTTTCTTT CASRPGTGVSEAFF
. TRBD2 TRBJ2-5 TRBV9 TGTGCCAGCAGCGCCGCGGGGGGGAGAGAGACCCAGTACTTC CASSAAGGRETQYF
. TRBD2 TRBJ2-2 TRBV5-1 TGCGCCAGCAGCTCCCCGCAGGGACTAGCGTCGGACGGGGAGCTGTTTTTT CASSSPQGLASDGELFF
. TRBD2 TRBJ2-7 TRBV29-1 TGCAGCGTGGACGTTAGCGGGAGCTCCTACGAGCAGTACTTC CSVDVSGSSYEQYF
once . TRBJ2-7 TRBV9 TGTGCCAGCAGCTCCCGGGCGGGGGCAGCCTACGAGCAGTACTTC CASSSRAGAAYEQYF
. . TRBJ2-7 TRBV6-5 TGTGCCAGCAGATCGACAGATTACGAGCAGTACTTC CASRSTDYEQYF
. TRBD1 TRBJ1-5 TRBV28 TGTGCCAGCAGGTTAACAGGGGGTGGTCAGCCCCAGCATTTT CASRLTGGGQPQHF